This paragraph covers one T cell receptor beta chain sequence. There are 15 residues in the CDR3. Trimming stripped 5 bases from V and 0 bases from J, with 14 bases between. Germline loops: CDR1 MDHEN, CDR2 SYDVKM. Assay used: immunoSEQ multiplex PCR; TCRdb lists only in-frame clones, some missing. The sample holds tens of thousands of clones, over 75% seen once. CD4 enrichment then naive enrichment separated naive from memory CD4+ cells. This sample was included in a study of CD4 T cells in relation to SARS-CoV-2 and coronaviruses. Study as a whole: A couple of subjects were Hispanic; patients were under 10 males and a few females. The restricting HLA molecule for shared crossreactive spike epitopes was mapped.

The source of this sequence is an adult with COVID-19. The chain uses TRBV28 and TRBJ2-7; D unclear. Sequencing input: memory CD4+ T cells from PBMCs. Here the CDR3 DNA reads TGTGCCAGCAGTCTGCCCGGTACGCGCTCCTACGAGCAGTACTTC. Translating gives CASSLPGTRSYEQYF.